The 14 T cell receptor beta chains reported below all come from one sample, sequenced in a study of PD-L1 blockade in urothelial cancer (dated by TCRdb to 2016 to 2017). The library relied on the immunoSEQ multiplex PCR assay. The source is immuneACCESS, and TCRdb retained only in-frame sequences with V and J called. Part of the clones is not carried over; for the studies checked, unresolved V genes explain less than half of this, and the remainder is unexplained. This sample is represented by around 40,000 clones; roughly 89% of them were singletons. Together, the top ten hold around 1.8% of the sample. Specimen: PBMCs, collected around atezolizumab (anti-PD-L1) treatment. These receptors all stem from a man aged 55 to 70 with urothelial cancer.

The chain carries TRBV7-3 and TRBJ1-2; 7 bases are shared with TRBD1. CDR3 length equals 15 residues. V lost 5 bases, J lost 6 bases, and 12 bases stayed unmatched. Germline CDR1 and CDR2: SGHTA and FQGTGA. CDR3 nucleotide sequence: TGTGCCAGCAGCGCGTCGGGACAGCTATGGGATGGCTACACCTTC. Residues: CASSASGQLWDGYTF.

This clone has just a few counts. V gene TRBV19 combines with J gene TRBJ1-2, with TRBD1 matching over 7 bases. The CDR3 has 16 amino acids. V was clipped by 7 bases and J by 0 bases; unmatched bases: 11. The germline CDR1 and CDR2 sequences are LNHDA and SQIVND (reference sequence). The CDR3 loop is CASTSPRQGTNYGYTF. DNA for the CDR3: TGTGCCAGTACCTCCCCCCGACAGGGAACTAACTATGGCTACACCTTC.

The chain uses TRBV5-4 and TRBJ1-5, with D perhaps matching TRBD1 (5 bases). Germline V lookup: CDR1 SGHNT, CDR2 YYREEE (reference sequence). Between the trimmed V and J ends, which lost 4 bases and 3 bases, there was a span of 14 bases. The CDR3 spans 15 residues. CDR3 region: CASSPWGDNNQPQHF. The DNA for the CDR3 is TGTGCCAGCAGCCCTTGGGGCGATAACAATCAGCCCCAGCATTTT.

The chain couples TRBV19 to TRBJ1-5; D gene uncertain. Trimming pared 1 base from V and 6 bases from J, leaving 7 bases between. The germline gives CDR1 LNHDA, CDR2 SQIVND (reference sequence). The length of the CDR3 is 13 residues. The CDR3, as DNA: TGTGCCAGTAGTATAGCGGGGATTCAGCCCCAGCATTTT. As protein: CASSIAGIQPQHF.

The J gene is TRBJ2-1, the V gene TRBV5-1; 9 nucleotides align to TRBD1. Germline V CDR1 and CDR2: SGHRS, YFSETQ. J was trimmed by 0 bases and V by 5 bases; bases with no gene match: 6. This CDR3 has 16 residues. The CDR3 nucleotides are TGCGCCAGCAGACCAGGGACAGGGCACTCCTACAATGAGCAGTTCTTC. Amino acids: CASRPGTGHSYNEQFF.

The sample holds a few counts of this clone. The CDR3 spells CASSLGSGGEQFF. For the CDR3, the DNA is TGTGCCAGCAGCTTAGGTAGCGGGGGCGAGCAGTTCTTC. The chain couples TRBV7-7 to TRBJ2-1; 9 bases align to TRBD2. Germline V CDR1 and CDR2: SSHAT, FNYEAQ (reference sequence). CDR3 length equals 13 residues. Losses at the gene ends were 1 base for V and 10 bases for J; bases not matched to a gene: 2.

This clone has more than one count but fewer than ten. This rearrangement joins TRBV28 to TRBJ1-6; the match to TRBD1 covers 8 bases. J gave up 5 bases and V 6 bases, and 12 bases lay outside the gene matches. This CDR3 is 17 amino acids long. The V gene's germline CDR1 is MDHEN and CDR2 SYDVKM. In DNA, the CDR3 is TGTGCCAGCAGCCTCGATATCCGACAGGGGAATAATTCACCCCTCCACTTT. Protein sequence: CASSLDIRQGNNSPLHF.

The chain carries TRBV7-2 and TRBJ2-1; TRBD2 is a possible D gene (6 bases). Trimming removed 5 bases at V and 5 bases at J, with 19 bases between. The germline CDR1 and CDR2 sequences are SGHTA and FQGNSA. CDR3 length equals 16 residues. CDR3 region: CASSDSWGVGDNEQFF. CDR3 nucleotide sequence: TGTGCCAGCAGCGATTCGTGGGGGGTCGGCGACAATGAGCAGTTCTTC. Full variable domain (outside the CDR3, taken from reference TRBV7-2 and TRBJ2-1): GAGVSQSPSNKVTEKGKDVELRCDPISGHTALYWYRQSLGQGLEFLIYFQGNSAPDKSGLPSDRFSAERTGGSVSTLTIQRTQQEDSAVYLCASSDSWGVGDNEQFFGPGTRLTVL.

V gene TRBV14 combines with J gene TRBJ1-2; no clear D gene. The CDR3 consists of 15 residues. Germline V lookup: CDR1 SGHDN, CDR2 FVKESK. V lost 0 bases to trimming and J lost 4 bases, with 12 bases between them. Here the CDR3 DNA reads TGTGCCAGCAGCCAAGATATTGGAGGGCGCTATGGCTACACCTTC. Protein product: CASSQDIGGRYGYTF.

As DNA, the CDR3 is TGTGCCAGCAGTTACACAAAGGGACAGGGAACTGAAGCTTTCTTT. Amino acid sequence: CASSYTKGQGTEAFF. This chain links TRBV6-5 with TRBJ1-1; the match to TRBD1 covers 9 bases. Germline V lookup: CDR1 MNHEY, CDR2 SVGAGI. CDR3 length: 15 amino acids. V shed 2 bases, J shed 5 bases, and the junction held 6 bases outside the gene matches.

The rearrangement uses TRBV7-9 and TRBJ1-1, with 7 nucleotides matching TRBD1. The CDR3 is 15 residues long. The V gene end was trimmed by 2 bases and the J gene end by 5 bases; junction bases not matched to a gene: 8. The germline CDR1 and CDR2 sequences are SEHNR and FQNEAQ (reference sequence). The DNA for the CDR3 is TGTGCCAGCAGCTTAATAAGGGGGCTCTGGACTGAAGCTTTCTTT. This gives the protein CASSLIRGLWTEAFF. Complete variable domain (other parts from reference TRBV7-9 and TRBJ1-1): DTGVSQNPRHKITKRGQNVTFRCDPISEHNRLYWYRQTLGQGPEFLTYFQNEAQLEKSRLLSDRFSAERPKGSFSTLEIQRTEQGDSAMYLCASSLIRGLWTEAFFGQGTRLTVV.

The sample holds one count of this clone. The rearrangement links TRBV2 to TRBJ1-5, with D perhaps matching TRBD1 (6 bases). The germline V gene has CDR1 SNHLY and CDR2 FYNNEI. The CDR3 is made up of 13 amino acids. Trimming stripped 9 bases from V and 3 bases from J, with 12 bases between. In DNA, the CDR3 is TGTGCCAGTCGACAGGACTTCAATCAGCCCCAGCATTTT. Its translation is CASRQDFNQPQHF.

CDR3 DNA sequence: TGTGCCAGTAGTATTCGTCTCAACACTGAAGCTTTCTTT. This codes for CASSIRLNTEAFF. The gene calls are TRBV19 and TRBJ1-1; D is unresolved. Trimming shortened V by 3 bases and J by 2 bases, and 7 bases separated the two germline ends. Looked up from germline, CDR1 is LNHDA and CDR2 is SQIVND (reference sequence). The length of the CDR3 is 13 residues.

The gene calls are TRBV18 and TRBJ2-5; D remains ambiguous. The CDR3 is 14 amino acids. V lost 3 bases, J lost 2 bases, and 10 bases lay in between. Germline CDR1 and CDR2: KGHSH and LQKENI. The CDR3 protein is CASSPRKEQETQYF. Written as DNA, the CDR3 is TGTGCCAGCTCACCCCGTAAGGAGCAAGAGACCCAGTACTTC. Together with reference TRBV18 and TRBJ2-5, the CDR3 gives the full variable domain: NAGVMQNPRHLVRRRGQEARLRCSPMKGHSHVYWYRQLPEEGLKFMVYLQKENIIDESGMPKERFSAEFPKEGPSILRIQQVVRGDSAAYFCASSPRKEQETQYFGPGTRLLVL.